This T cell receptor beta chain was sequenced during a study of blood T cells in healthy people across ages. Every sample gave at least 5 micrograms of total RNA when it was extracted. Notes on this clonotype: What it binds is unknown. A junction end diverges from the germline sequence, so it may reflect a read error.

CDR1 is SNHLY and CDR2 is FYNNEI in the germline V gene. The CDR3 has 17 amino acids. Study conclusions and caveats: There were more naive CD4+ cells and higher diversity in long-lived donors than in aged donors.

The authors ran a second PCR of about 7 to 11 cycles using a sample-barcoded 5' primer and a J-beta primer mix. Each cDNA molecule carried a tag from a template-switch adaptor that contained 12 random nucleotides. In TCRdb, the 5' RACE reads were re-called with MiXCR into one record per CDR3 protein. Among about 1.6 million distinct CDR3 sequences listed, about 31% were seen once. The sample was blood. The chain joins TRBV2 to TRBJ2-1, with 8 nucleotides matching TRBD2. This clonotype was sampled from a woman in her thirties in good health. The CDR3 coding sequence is TGTGCCAGCAGTGGGAGCGGGAGACCGAGCTCCTACAATGGGCAGTTCTTC. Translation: CASSGSGRPSSYNGQFF.